One and the same sample provided the 15 T cell receptor beta chains below, sequenced in a study of T cells expressing NK-cell markers. One entry per CDR3 protein, without DNA, is what TCRdb gives after re-calling the 5' RACE reads. The sample totals about 260,000 distinct CDR3 sequences; its top ten clones hold about 0.39%. The sample was blood T cells: a sorted CD56 or NKG2C T cell subset, CD4+ or CD8+ T cells, or bulk PBMC T cells (not recorded which). These receptors originate from a young man in good health.

V gene TRBV29-1 combines with J gene TRBJ2-5. The CDR3 extends over 14 amino acids. The germline V gene encodes CDR1 SQVTM and CDR2 ANQGSEA. This chain's CDR3 is CSVDASAQWETQYF.

The J gene is TRBJ2-5, the V gene TRBV5-1; TCRdb outputs TRBD1, but without DNA this stays unchecked. Germline CDR1 reads SGHRS; CDR2 reads YFSETQ. This CDR3 contains 14 residues. The CDR3 is CASSYTQGQETQYF.

The gene calls are TRBV20-1 and TRBJ2-3; TCRdb calls TRBD2, which cannot be checked without DNA. Germline CDR1 reads DFQATT; CDR2 reads SNEGSKA (reference sequence). There are 17 residues in the CDR3. The CDR3 loop reads CSARLPLAGASTDTQYF.

The V gene is TRBV7-9, the J gene TRBJ2-2; TCRdb designates TRBD1, a call that cannot be tested without DNA. The CDR3 is 16 amino acids. Germline-derived CDR1 and CDR2 are SEHNR and FQNEAQ (reference sequence). The CDR3 protein is CASSPAGQAGTGELFF.

The chain's CDR3 is CASSNLGLASYEQYF. This chain links TRBV18 with TRBJ2-7; absent DNA, TCRdb's TRBD1 call cannot be checked. This CDR3 has 15 amino acids. Germline V lookup: CDR1 KGHSH, CDR2 LQKENI.

This sequence joins TRBV12-3 or TRBV12-4 and TRBJ1-2; TCRdb lists TRBD1, though no DNA is available to test this call. The CDR3 is made up of 15 amino acids. The CDR3 region is CASSISGTGHHGYTF.

The chain joins TRBV11-2 to TRBJ1-1; TCRdb's D call, TRBD1, is unchecked because there is no DNA. Germline V CDR1 and CDR2: SGHAT, FQNNGV. The CDR3 spans 17 residues. The CDR3 protein is CASSLVTGTLMNTEAFF.

The chain recombines TRBV5-6 with TRBJ1-2. Germline V gene data show CDR1 as SGHDT and CDR2 as YYEEEE. The CDR3 runs 17 residues. The CDR3 sequence is CASSLEGMDAVSYGYTF.

The chain is built from TRBV29-1 and TRBJ2-3; with no DNA, the TCRdb D assignment of TRBD2 cannot be verified. The germline V gene encodes CDR1 SQVTM and CDR2 ANQGSEA. The CDR3 length is 13 residues. This CDR3 reads CSGTSGISDTQYF.

The chain is built from TRBV5-6 and TRBJ2-3; TCRdb outputs TRBD2, but without DNA this stays unchecked. Germline-derived CDR1 and CDR2 are SGHDT and YYEEEE. The CDR3 totals 15 residues. The CDR3 spells CASSLGVGWGDTQYF.

This chain joins TRBV7-9 and TRBJ2-3; TCRdb outputs TRBD2, but without DNA this stays unchecked. Germline assignment: CDR1 SEHNR and CDR2 FQNEAQ (reference sequence). The CDR3 covers 17 residues. CDR3 sequence reads: CASSNSRASGSTDTQYF. The full variable domain, in which reference TRBV7-9 and TRBJ2-3 provide the parts outside the CDR3, is DTGVSQNPRHKITKRGQNVTFRCDPISEHNRLYWYRQTLGQGPEFLTYFQNEAQLEKSRLLSDRFSAERPKGSFSTLEIQRTEQGDSAMYLCASSNSRASGSTDTQYFGPGTRLTVL.

The V gene is TRBV7-2, the J gene TRBJ2-5; TCRdb's D call of TRBD2 is untestable without DNA. The CDR3 is 16 residues long. Germline CDR1 reads SGHTA; CDR2 reads FQGNSA. The CDR3 loop reads CASSSLRVVGLETQYF.

This rearrangement joins TRBV12-3 or TRBV12-4 to TRBJ2-3. The CDR3 loop spans 13 amino acids. CDR3 in amino acids: CASSHGATDTQYF.

This chain links TRBV7-2 with TRBJ2-3; TCRdb calls TRBD2, which cannot be checked without DNA. Germline V gene lookup returns CDR1 SGHTA and CDR2 FQGNSA. The CDR3 covers 16 residues. The CDR3 is CASSLAAGVGADTQYF. Full variable domain (remainder filled in from reference TRBV7-2 and TRBJ2-3): GAGVSQSPSNKVTEKGKDVELRCDPISGHTALYWYRQSLGQGLEFLIYFQGNSAPDKSGLPSDRFSAERTGGSVSTLTIQRTQQEDSAVYLCASSLAAGVGADTQYFGPGTRLTVL.

The chain combines TRBV12-3 or TRBV12-4 with TRBJ2-2. CDR3 length equals 13 residues. The CDR3 loop reads CASSLDLTGELFF.